A selection of T cell receptor beta chains follows, all from one sample in a study of CD8+ T cells in alopecia areata. This table comes from immunoSEQ multiplex PCR, and its TCRdb copy is limited to in-frame clones, with some not included. Altogether some 180,000 clones are present, more than 55% being singletons, with the ten largest covering over 4%. Sample: CD8+ T cells sorted from blood. The receptors come from a human donor in good health. Both conserved end residues are part of each CDR3. A D gene is named only where the DNA matches it firmly. Clone size is not always given. Where it is, it says once, few, many or a class for expanded clones.

v_call	j_call	cdr3_length	d_call	clone_size	cdr3_aa	cdr3_nt
TRBV4-1	TRBJ2-1	14	TRBD2	-	CASSGGGSYNEQFF	TGCGCCAGCAGCGGGGGGGGCTCCTACAATGAGCAGTTCTTC
TRBV4-1	TRBJ2-1	14	-	-	CASTAESRSNEQFF	TGCGCCAGCACCGCCGAATCCCGCTCCAATGAGCAGTTCTTC
TRBV2	TRBJ2-2	14	-	-	CASSDRPNTGELFF	TGTGCCAGCAGTGACAGACCGAACACCGGGGAGCTGTTTTTT
TRBV4-1	TRBJ2-1	18	-	-	CASSQEVGKKIPSNEQFF	TGCGCCAGCAGCCAAGAGGTAGGGAAGAAGATACCGAGCAATGAGCAGTTCTTC
TRBV6-5	TRBJ2-7	13	-	few	CASSYSSPGEQYF	TGTGCCAGCAGTTACTCGAGTCCAGGCGAGCAGTACTTC
TRBV28	TRBJ2-5	16	-	-	CASSYVGAGIQETQYF	TGTGCCAGCAGCTACGTAGGGGCGGGGATCCAAGAGACCCAGTACTTC
TRBV29-1	TRBJ1-1	11	-	-	CSVAQGAEAFF	TGCAGCGTTGCACAGGGCGCTGAAGCTTTCTTT
TRBV5-1	TRBJ1-1	14	-	-	CASSLTQRNTEAFF	TGCGCCAGCAGCTTGACGCAAAGGAACACTGAAGCTTTCTTT
TRBV7-9	TRBJ2-3	14	-	-	CASSLLALRDTQYF	TGTGCCAGCAGCTTATTGGCCCTTCGGGATACGCAGTATTTT
TRBV5-1	TRBJ2-1	16	-	-	CASSLGFGVTYNEQFF	TGCGCCAGCAGCTTGGGATTCGGGGTCACCTACAATGAGCAGTTCTTC
TRBV18	TRBJ1-4	15	-	few	CASSSTGGYNEKLFF	TGTGCCAGCTCATCGACAGGAGGCTATAATGAAAAACTGTTTTTT
TRBV4-1	TRBJ2-4	15	-	-	CASSHASGAKNIQYF	TGCGCCAGCAGCCATGCCTCGGGGGCCAAAAACATTCAGTACTTC
TRBV2	TRBJ2-3	12	-	few	CASSELTDTQYF	TGTGCCAGCAGTGAACTTACAGATACGCAGTATTTT
TRBV4-1	TRBJ2-1	16	-	-	CASSLSGNANFNEQFF	TGCGCCAGCAGCCTTTCGGGGAATGCGAATTTCAATGAGCAGTTCTTC
TRBV5-4	TRBJ1-6	15	TRBD1	-	CASGYRDRADSPLHF	TGTGCCAGCGGTTACCGGGACAGGGCTGATTCACCCCTCCACTTT
TRBV6-5	TRBJ2-7	14	TRBD2	few	CASNPTSGPYEQYF	TGTGCCAGCAACCCCACTAGCGGACCCTACGAGCAGTACTTC
TRBV5-1	TRBJ1-1	13	-	-	CASSLDREKEAFF	TGCGCCAGCAGCTTGGACCGGGAGAAGGAAGCTTTCTTT
TRBV29-1	TRBJ1-1	11	-	-	CSVQGNTEAFF	TGCAGCGTACAGGGGAACACTGAAGCTTTCTTT
TRBV29-1	TRBJ2-7	12	-	-	CSVEVRDYEQYF	TGCAGCGTTGAAGTCCGCGACTACGAGCAGTACTTC
TRBV27	TRBJ2-3	16	-	-	CASSPWESTSTDTQYF	TGTGCCAGCAGTCCCTGGGAGTCCACTAGCACAGATACGCAGTATTTT
TRBV27	TRBJ2-5	12	-	-	CASSPDKETQYF	TGTGCCAGCAGTCCGGACAAAGAGACCCAGTACTTC
TRBV29-1	TRBJ2-1	17	TRBD2	few	CSVVPLRLAGGHDEQFF	TGCAGCGTTGTCCCATTGAGACTAGCGGGGGGGCATGATGAGCAGTTCTTC
TRBV29-1	TRBJ2-7	11	TRBD1	few	CSVGDRNEQYF	TGCAGCGTTGGGGACAGAAACGAGCAGTACTTC
TRBV15	TRBJ2-6	15	-	-	CATSSHRAGANVLTF	TGTGCCACCAGCTCGCACAGGGCTGGGGCCAACGTCCTGACTTTC
TRBV29-1	TRBJ1-1	13	-	-	CSALGNMNTEAFF	TGCAGCGCCCTAGGCAATATGAACACTGAAGCTTTCTTT
TRBV27	TRBJ2-7	15	TRBD1	-	CASSFMGQGSYEQYF	TGTGCCAGCAGTTTCATGGGACAGGGTAGCTACGAGCAGTACTTC
TRBV6-5	TRBJ1-6	14	-	-	CASTSEESNSPLHF	TGTGCCAGCACCTCGGAAGAAAGTAATTCACCCCTCCACTTT
TRBV5-1	TRBJ2-7	12	-	-	CASSWVRGEQYF	TGCGCCAGCAGCTGGGTCAGAGGGGAGCAGTACTTC
TRBV15	TRBJ1-5	15	-	-	CATSREATVNQPQHF	TGTGCCACCAGCAGAGAGGCCACAGTCAATCAGCCCCAGCATTTT